This T cell receptor beta chain was sequenced during a study of T cell repertoires in cytomegalovirus infection. Each CDR3 protein gets one entry after TCRdb re-called the reads with MiXCR. The sample consists of roughly 150,000 distinct CDR3 sequences, approximately 17% of them appearing once. The CDR3 has 15 amino acids. The V gene's germline CDR1 is SGHTA and CDR2 FQGNSA. J was trimmed by 2 bases and V by 5 bases; bases with no gene match: 6. The clonotype was recovered from a human donor in good health (CMV status not recorded). Some clones in this sample may be carry-over from other donors' samples. The chain recombines TRBV7-2 with TRBJ2-7; 10 bases are shared with TRBD1. The source material was CD8+ T cells from PBMCs. CDR3 protein: CASSRDRGHTYEQYF. For the CDR3, the DNA is TGTGCCAGCAGCCGAGACAGGGGGCACACCTACGAGCAGTACTTC.